The 5 T cell receptor beta chains given below trace back to one sample, sequenced in a study of T cell changes during pregnancy in multiple sclerosis. Sequencing used immunoSEQ multiplex PCR; TCRdb keeps in-frame clones, though not all of them. The sample comprises tens of thousands of clones, roughly nine tenths of which are singletons, and roughly 3% rests with the top ten. The material was CD8+ T cells from peripheral blood mononuclear cells, obtained before pregnancy. The receptors here all came from a female donor with multiple sclerosis, enrolled in a pregnancy study.

In this sample, this clone turned up a few times. This chain uses TRBV19 with TRBJ1-1; the match to TRBD1 covers 9 bases. Trimming cost V 5 bases and J 2 bases; bases outside gene matches: 3. Germline CDR1 is LNHDA and CDR2 is SQIVND (reference sequence). This CDR3 region has 14 residues. The CDR3 reads CASSLQGANTEAFF. In DNA, the CDR3 is TGTGCCAGTAGTTTACAGGGGGCTAACACTGAAGCTTTCTTT.

The chain links TRBV2 to TRBJ2-7; 8 bases fit TRBD1. Per the germline V gene, CDR1 is SNHLY and CDR2 is FYNNEI. The CDR3 length is 13 residues. Losses at the gene ends were 6 bases for V and 4 bases for J; bases not matched to a gene: 5. In nucleotides, the CDR3 is TGTGCCAGCAGGACAGGGGCCGGTTACGAGCAGTACTTC. Translation gives CASRTGAGYEQYF. Full variable domain (missing parts from reference TRBV2 and TRBJ2-7): EPEVTQTPSHQVTQMGQEVILRCVPISNHLYFYWYRQILGQKVEFLVSFYNNEISEKSEIFDDQFSVERPDGSNFTLKIRSTKLEDSAMYFCASRTGAGYEQYFGPGTRLTVT.

This chain uses TRBV4-3 with TRBJ2-5; 9 positions agree with TRBD2. V shed 1 base, J shed 0 bases, and the junction held 15 bases outside the gene matches. Looked up from germline, CDR1 is LGHNA and CDR2 is YSLEER. CDR3 length equals 20 residues. DNA of the CDR3: TGCGCCAGCAGCCAAGCCTACCCCTGGTCGAGCGGGGGGCACCAAGAGACCCAGTACTTC. Its protein product is CASSQAYPWSSGGHQETQYF.

The chain links TRBV11-2 to TRBJ2-2, with 10 nucleotides matching TRBD2. Germline CDR1 reads SGHAT; CDR2 reads FQNNGV. The CDR3 length is 16 residues. The V and J ends lost 0 bases and 8 bases, in that order; junction bases with no gene match: 6. Written as DNA, the CDR3 is TGTGCCAGCAGCTTAGATTCCACTAGCGGGGTTGGGGAGCTGTTTTTT. It yields the protein CASSLDSTSGVGELFF. Complete variable domain (other parts from reference TRBV11-2 and TRBJ2-2): EAGVAQSPRYKIIEKRQSVAFWCNPISGHATLYWYQQILGQGPKLLIQFQNNGVVDDSQLPKDRFSAERLKGVDSTLKIQPAKLEDSAVYLCASSLDSTSGVGELFFGEGSRLTVL.

The table lists this clone with a count of one. The chain carries TRBV5-1 and TRBJ2-5; D is possibly TRBD2 (7 bases). The CDR3 has 16 residues. V was pared by 3 bases and J by 4 bases, with 19 bases between. Per germline, CDR1 SGHRS and CDR2 YFSETQ. In DNA, the CDR3 is TGCGCCAGCAGCTACCGGGGGCGGGGGACGGTAGAGACCCAGTACTTC. The encoded protein is CASSYRGRGTVETQYF. Combining the CDR3 with reference TRBV5-1 and TRBJ2-5 gives the whole variable domain KAGVTQTPRYLIKTRGQQVTLSCSPISGHRSVSWYQQTPGQGLQFLFEYFSETQRNKGNFPGRFSGRQFSNSRSEMNVSTLELGDSALYLCASSYRGRGTVETQYFGPGTRLLVL.